This entry lists 15 T cell receptor beta chains sequenced from one sample in a study of blood T cell repertoires in COVID-19. TCRdb's table, derived via immunoSEQ multiplex PCR, lists solely in-frame clones and lacks some. The data hold under 350,000 clones, with around four fifths observed a single time. Input material: peripheral blood. These receptors were obtained from a woman in her fifties or sixties who had recovered from COVID-19.

The chain is built from TRBV5-4 and TRBJ2-1, with D maybe TRBD1 (5 bases). V was cut by 2 bases and J by 8 bases, with 26 bases left in between. The CDR3 extends over 18 amino acids. From germline, CDR1 is SGHNT and CDR2 YYREEE (reference sequence). CDR3 in DNA: TGTGCCAGCAGCTTAAAAGGGGTACGGCCCCCTCTGTTGGATGAGCAGTTCTTC. Translation gives CASSLKGVRPPLLDEQFF.

The chain couples TRBV9 to TRBJ2-5, with D possibly TRBD2 on 5 matching bases. Germline-derived CDR1 and CDR2 are SGDLS and YYNGEE. CDR3 length equals 14 residues. V shed 2 bases and J shed 4 bases, with 12 bases lying between them. The CDR3: CASSVGVHSETQYF. The CDR3 nucleotides are TGTGCCAGCAGCGTGGGAGTTCACTCAGAGACCCAGTACTTC.

The J gene is TRBJ2-5, the V gene TRBV11-2; the match to TRBD2 covers 7 bases. The CDR3 is 15 residues long. V was pared by 5 bases and J by 5 bases, with 11 bases of the junction left unmatched. Germline V lookup: CDR1 SGHAT, CDR2 FQNNGV. This chain's CDR3 is CASSPWEGLGETQYF. The CDR3, as DNA: TGTGCCAGCAGCCCTTGGGAGGGCCTCGGGGAGACCCAGTACTTC.

The rearrangement uses TRBV5-4 and TRBJ2-1; D remains ambiguous. Trimming took 4 bases from V and 8 from J, leaving 10 bases between them. Germline CDR1 SGHNT, CDR2 YYREEE (reference sequence). The length of the CDR3 is 12 residues. The CDR3 here is CASSAGLYEQFF. The DNA of the CDR3 is TGTGCCAGCAGCGCCGGTCTCTATGAGCAGTTCTTC.

V usage is TRBV3-1 (or the pseudogene TRBV3-2) and J usage is TRBJ2-2, with D perhaps TRBD2 (6 bases). CDR1 and CDR2 from the germline V gene are LGHDT and YNNKEL (reference sequence). The V end was cut by 2 bases, the J end by 8 bases, with 21 bases between. The CDR3 has 17 residues. Here the CDR3 DNA reads TGTGCCAGCAGCCAACCCCCAGGGCGGGGAACCTCAGGGGAGCTGTTTTTT. Protein: CASSQPPGRGTSGELFF.

The genes are TRBV3-1 (or the pseudogene TRBV3-2) and TRBJ2-6; no reliable D call. Germline V gene data show CDR1 as LGHDT and CDR2 as YNNKEL (reference sequence). Deletions cut 4 bases from V and 4 bases from J, with 8 bases between. This CDR3 region has 14 residues. In DNA, the CDR3 is TGTGCCAGCAGCCCCCCCAAAGGGGCCAACGTCCTGACTTTC. It translates to CASSPPKGANVLTF.

This chain links TRBV6-5 with TRBJ1-4; tentatively, D is TRBD1 (5 bases). Trimming took off 7 bases at V and 6 bases at J, with 18 bases between the two ends. The CDR3 spans 15 residues. Germline V gene sequence: CDR1 MNHEY, CDR2 SVGAGI. CDR3 DNA sequence: TGTGCCAGCACATCGTTAGGCAGGGAAGATGAAAAACTGTTTTTT. Translation gives CASTSLGREDEKLFF.

The chain is built from TRBV9 and TRBJ2-1, with 16 positions matching TRBD2. The germline V gene has CDR1 SGDLS and CDR2 YYNGEE. V trimming: 1 base; J trimming: 9 bases; junction bases outside the gene matches: 7. CDR3 size: 17 residues. CDR3 DNA sequence: TGTGCCAGCAGCGTACCCGCCGGGACTAGCGGGGGGGTTGAGCAGTTCTTC. It codes for CASSVPAGTSGGVEQFF.

There are a few counts of this clone. V is TRBV5-1 and J is TRBJ1-1; a weak D match, TRBD1 (5 bases). CDR1 is SGHRS, CDR2 YFSETQ, per germline. The CDR3 runs 14 residues. Between the trimmed V and J ends, which lost 3 bases and 5 bases, there was a span of 14 bases. In nucleotides, the CDR3 is TGCGCCAGCAGCTCCACAGGTTCGGCGACTGAAGCTTTCTTT. Its protein is CASSSTGSATEAFF.

V and J are TRBV6-2 or TRBV6-3 and TRBJ2-1; D is perhaps TRBD2 (5 bases). The germline gives CDR1 MNHEY, CDR2 SVGEGT. The CDR3 totals 13 residues. Trimming left V 6 bases short and J 12 bases short, with 18 bases between. CDR3 loop: CASSPPGSFGQFF. The CDR3, as DNA: TGTGCCAGCAGCCCCCCGGGGTCTTTTGGGCAGTTCTTC.

This rearrangement joins TRBV28 to TRBJ2-7; 8 positions agree with TRBD2. CDR1 and CDR2 from the germline V gene are MDHEN and SYDVKM. V was clipped by 1 base and J by 3 bases; unmatched bases: 5. The CDR3 contains 15 residues. The CDR3 reads CASSLFTSGNYEQYF. The CDR3 nucleotides are TGTGCCAGCAGTTTATTCACTAGCGGTAACTACGAGCAGTACTTC.

This sequence joins TRBV7-3 and TRBJ1-2, with D unresolved. The CDR3 contains 13 residues. Germline values: CDR1 SGHTA, CDR2 FQGTGA. Trimming stripped 5 bases from V and 2 bases from J, with 9 bases between. CDR3 sequence reads: CASSPNPNYGYTF. CDR3 coding DNA: TGTGCCAGCAGCCCCAATCCAAACTATGGCTACACCTTC. Combining the CDR3 with reference TRBV7-3 and TRBJ1-2 gives the whole variable domain GAGVSQTPSNKVTEKGKYVELRCDPISGHTALYWYRQSLGQGPEFLIYFQGTGAADDSGLPNDRFFAVRPEGSVSTLKIQRTERGDSAVYLCASSPNPNYGYTFGSGTRLTVV.

This rearrangement joins TRBV7-3 to TRBJ2-1; TRBD1 agrees at 11 bases. The CDR3 contains 17 residues. V lost 2 bases to trimming and J lost 2 bases; unmatched junction nucleotides: 5. Germline V gene lookup returns CDR1 SGHTA and CDR2 FQGTGA. For the CDR3, the DNA is TGTGCCAGCAGCTTATCGGAGGGACAGGGGGCCTACAATGAGCAGTTCTTC. Translated, it gives CASSLSEGQGAYNEQFF.

The V call is TRBV7-2, the J call TRBJ2-5, with D possibly TRBD2 on 5 matching bases. Germline V CDR1 and CDR2: SGHTA, FQGNSA. The CDR3 has 10 amino acids. Trimming left V 10 bases short and J 7 bases short, with 10 bases between. The CDR3 sequence is CATLRGTQYF. In nucleotides, the CDR3 is TGTGCCACCCTCCGGGGGACCCAGTACTTC.

V and J are TRBV3-1 (or the pseudogene TRBV3-2) and TRBJ2-3, with TRBD2 as a possible D gene (7 bases). Germline assignment: CDR1 LGHDT and CDR2 YNNKEL (reference sequence). This CDR3 contains 17 residues. V shed 1 base and J shed 0 bases, with 14 bases lying between them. CDR3 DNA: TGTGCCAGCAGCCAAGGGGAGGGGGGCGTTAGCACAGATACGCAGTATTTT. Protein sequence: CASSQGEGGVSTDTQYF.